This TCR beta chain was obtained from a study of blood T cell repertoires in COVID-19 (dated by TCRdb to 2020 to 2021). Regarding the research as a whole: Samples from collaborators originated in the United States, Italy and Spain and spanned both the acute and convalescent phases of COVID-19. The prospective study material was composed of cDNA or gDNA derived from T cells, B-cell-depleted T cells, or PBMCs. A freely available public database, intended as a resource for researchers studying the immune response to SARS-CoV-2, is where the repertoires were released. HLA class I and class II types, where available, came from metadata supplied by the sample provider rather than from assay-based typing. Sample metadata almost always included a de-identified subject ID, COVID-19 status, age in years and sex. The samples were drawn from two sources: the first 160 participants of the ongoing ImmuneRACE study, and 1,254 subjects contributed by 6 global collaborators. Subjects who had been exposed to COVID-19, were actively infected with it, or had recovered from it provided the deeply sampled blood TCRbeta repertoires that made up the dataset.

Note on this clone: The antigen it recognizes is unknown. The input lacks base qualities; no much larger clone sits a single base away.

What the authors observed across the whole study: Clinical and demographic metadata were provided uncurated, with the amount varying by source and participant.

TCRbeta CDR3 regions were amplified from genomic DNA using the immunoSEQ Assay, a bias-controlled multiplex PCR. The source study handled its data this way. Nucleated cell counts per sample were estimated from amplification of reference gene primers within the assay. Sequence reads were collapsed and filtered to measure the absolute abundance of every unique TCRbeta CDR3 rearrangement. For each sample, productive Simpson clonality was calculated by taking the square root of Simpson's diversity index across productive rearrangements. TCRdb's version of the immuneACCESS table is confined to in-frame rearrangements and falls short of the full clone set. An unresolved V gene accounts for under half of the shortfall where checked; the remainder is of unknown origin. The DNA was the basis for D and trimming; V, J and clone size are from that table. This sample gives 200,000 to 250,000 clones in total; about 90% of them show up just once. The top ten constitute about 3.5% of the sample.

Participants in the prospective study were enrolled through a virtual design, were aged roughly 18 to 100 years, and lived in 24 United States geographic areas. Cohort assignment in the prospective study relied on participant-reported clinical history from a screening survey and a study questionnaire. Exposed participants were defined as having been in contact with someone with a PCR-confirmed or clinician-diagnosed COVID-19 case within 2 weeks of study entry. Mobile phlebotomists in the prospective study collected whole blood, serum and a nasopharyngeal or oropharyngeal swab from every participant. Prospective study participants could optionally give additional blood draws and questionnaires over a roughly 2-month period. Blood samples from the prospective study were shipped frozen or at room temperature prior to DNA extraction. Relative to germline, V is missing 4 bases and J is missing 4 bases, with 8 bases of the junction outside any gene match. CDR1 and CDR2 are drawn from the germline V gene (reference sequence): LNHDA, SQIVND. The CDR3 spans 15 residues, from the cysteine through the phenylalanine. Only CDR3 DNA is held: 45 bases, read in frame from base 1.

The receptor's source is a woman in her thirties who had been exposed to COVID-19. This receptor chain uses TRBV19 and TRBJ1-1, and 8 junctional nucleotides match TRBD1. Specimen: PBMCs or T cells enriched from blood (not recorded which). Here is the DNA: TGTGCCAGTAGTAGTGGACAGGGTGGGACCACTGAAGCTTTCTTT. Its protein is CASSSGQGGTTEAFF.